This T cell receptor (beta chain) was captured in a study of blood T cells in healthy people across ages. The authors ran a second PCR of roughly 6 to 11 cycles using a sample-barcoded 5' primer and a J-beta primer mix. Every molecule of cDNA carried a tag from a template-switch adaptor with 12 random nucleotides. TCRdb re-derived calls from the 5' RACE reads in MiXCR, one entry per CDR3 protein. The sample yields 1.8 million or so distinct CDR3 sequences, roughly 43% seen once. CDR1 is SGHRS and CDR2 is YFSETQ in the germline V gene. The CDR3 contains 18 residues. V was cut by 1 base and J by 0 bases, with 17 bases left in between.

V is TRBV5-1 and J is TRBJ1-3; D possibly corresponds to TRBD1 (5 bases). The source is a human donor in good health. Source material: blood. The CDR3, as DNA: TGCGCCAGCAGCTTGTCCCCTCAGTACAGGAGCTCTGGAAACACCATATATTTT. Translating it yields CASSLSPQYRSSGNTIYF.